A single sample gave rise to the 13 T cell receptor beta chains below, sequenced in a study of blood T cell repertoires in COVID-19. Data came from immunoSEQ multiplex PCR; TCRdb stores just in-frame clones and leaves some out. In the table there are 90,000 to 130,000 clones, around 83% of which are singletons. Sample: peripheral blood. The receptor source for this set is a man between 65 and 85 years old with acute or convalescent COVID-19.

J is TRBJ2-5 and V is TRBV6-6, with a tentative D call TRBD1 (6 bases). From germline, CDR1 is MNHNY and CDR2 SVGAGI (reference sequence). CDR3 length: 11 residues. V was clipped by 11 bases and J by 0 bases, with 7 bases between them. This CDR3 is CAWDNQETQYF. The CDR3 DNA is TGTGCCTGGGACAACCAAGAGACCCAGTACTTC.

This chain links TRBV28 with TRBJ1-1; D is unresolved. The V gene's germline CDR1 is MDHEN and CDR2 SYDVKM. The CDR3 sequence is 14 residues long. V was cut by 8 bases and J by 0 bases, with 13 bases left in between. For the CDR3, the DNA is TGTGCCAGCCAGAGGTCTACCATGAACACTGAAGCTTTCTTT. Residues: CASQRSTMNTEAFF.

Note on this clone: Distinct nucleotide sequences in the sample also encode this CDR3. The chain recombines TRBV5-1 with TRBJ2-2; possibly TRBD2 for D (7 bases). Germline V gene lookup returns CDR1 SGHRS and CDR2 YFSETQ. The CDR3 sequence is 16 residues long. The V and J ends lost 0 bases and 4 bases respectively, with 13 bases between them. CDR3: CASSLGGRGATGELFF. CDR3 coding DNA: TGCGCCAGCAGCTTGGGAGGTCGGGGGGCCACCGGGGAGCTGTTTTTT. The whole variable domain, filled in from reference TRBV5-1 and TRBJ2-2, reads KAGVTQTPRYLIKTRGQQVTLSCSPISGHRSVSWYQQTPGQGLQFLFEYFSETQRNKGNFPGRFSGRQFSNSRSEMNVSTLELGDSALYLCASSLGGRGATGELFFGEGSRLTVL.

The J gene is TRBJ1-3, the V gene TRBV18, with D perhaps matching TRBD1 (5 bases). From germline, CDR1 is KGHSH and CDR2 LQKENI. This CDR3 contains 17 residues. Trimming cost V 1 base and J 4 bases, with 17 bases left between them. CDR3 residues: CASSPLWTQQGGNTIYF. In DNA form, the CDR3 reads TGTGCCAGCTCACCACTTTGGACACAGCAAGGAGGAAACACCATATATTTT.

V and J are TRBV15 and TRBJ1-2, with D tentatively TRBD1 (5 bases). The CDR3 spans 14 residues. V lost 1 base to trimming and J lost 7 bases, with 13 bases between them. Germline CDR1 is LNHNV and CDR2 is YYDKDF (reference sequence). CDR3 sequence reads: CATSRVGGVFGYTF. The CDR3 bases are TGTGCCACCAGCAGAGTCGGAGGGGTTTTTGGCTACACCTTC.

J is TRBJ2-1 and V is TRBV2, with D uncertain. The CDR3 spans 15 residues. Germline loops: CDR1 SNHLY, CDR2 FYNNEI. The V end lost 6 bases, the J end lost 4 bases, and 16 bases lay between the germline ends. CDR3 protein: CASRFSDSSYNEQFF. CDR3 DNA sequence: TGTGCCAGCAGGTTCTCTGACTCTTCTTACAATGAGCAGTTCTTC.

About this clone: The sample holds other DNA sequences that translate to the same CDR3. This chain joins TRBV12-3 or TRBV12-4 and TRBJ1-1, with TRBD1 matching over 10 bases. CDR3 length equals 13 residues. The V and J ends lost 6 bases and 4 bases, in that order; junction bases with no gene match: 2. CDR3 bases: TGTGCCAGCAGGCGGACAGGGGGCACTGAAGCTTTCTTT. Encoded protein: CASRRTGGTEAFF.

The V call is TRBV3-1 (or the pseudogene TRBV3-2), the J call TRBJ1-2; D perhaps matches TRBD1 (5 bases). V was shortened by 4 bases and J by 4 bases, with 13 bases between the two germline ends. The CDR3 is 14 amino acids. Germline values: CDR1 LGHDT, CDR2 YNNKEL (reference sequence). CDR3 DNA sequence: TGTGCCAGCAGCCTAGAGGGACTGCCCTATGGCTACACCTTC. Amino acid sequence: CASSLEGLPYGYTF.

This chain connects TRBV6-6 to TRBJ1-2, with D uncertain. The CDR3 has 15 residues. Germline V gene lookup returns CDR1 MNHNY and CDR2 SVGAGI (reference sequence). The V and J ends lost 6 bases and 2 bases respectively, with 16 bases between them. The CDR3 nucleotides are TGTGCCAGCAGCCCGGAGGTAGGGAGGAACTATGGCTACACCTTC. It yields the protein CASSPEVGRNYGYTF.

The chain couples TRBV12-3 or TRBV12-4 to TRBJ2-1, with TRBD1 as a possible D gene (6 bases). The CDR3 sequence is 12 residues long. V lost 7 bases to trimming and J lost 15 bases, with 19 bases between them. This CDR3 is CASTTGQKERFF. CDR3 bases: TGTGCCAGCACCACCGGACAGAAAGAACGGTTCTTC.

This chain connects TRBV28 to TRBJ1-1; D might be TRBD1 (5 bases). V lost 3 bases and J 3 bases, leaving 11 bases between the germline ends. From germline, CDR1 is MDHEN and CDR2 SYDVKM. This CDR3 region has 14 residues. CDR3 DNA: TGTGCCAGCAGTTTGGGCAGGGCTGACACTGAAGCTTTCTTT. It translates to CASSLGRADTEAFF.

The rearrangement uses TRBV19 and TRBJ2-7, with 13 bases aligning to TRBD2. With V trimmed by 5 bases and J by 0 bases, 7 bases remained unmatched. The germline V gene encodes CDR1 LNHDA and CDR2 SQIVND (reference sequence). The CDR3 runs 17 residues. CDR3 sequence (DNA): TGTGCCAGTAGTGCCAGACTAGCGGGGGGCTTCTCCTACGAGCAGTACTTC. Translation gives CASSARLAGGFSYEQYF.

The chain uses TRBV27 and TRBJ2-3; the D gene is possibly TRBD1 (5 bases). Germline CDR1 is MNHEY and CDR2 is SMNVEV (reference sequence). The CDR3 covers 15 residues. V lost 6 bases, J lost 4 bases, and 17 bases lay in between. CDR3 amino acids: CASRKGVVNPDTQYF. The CDR3 DNA reads TGTGCCAGCAGAAAAGGGGTGGTGAATCCAGATACGCAGTATTTT.